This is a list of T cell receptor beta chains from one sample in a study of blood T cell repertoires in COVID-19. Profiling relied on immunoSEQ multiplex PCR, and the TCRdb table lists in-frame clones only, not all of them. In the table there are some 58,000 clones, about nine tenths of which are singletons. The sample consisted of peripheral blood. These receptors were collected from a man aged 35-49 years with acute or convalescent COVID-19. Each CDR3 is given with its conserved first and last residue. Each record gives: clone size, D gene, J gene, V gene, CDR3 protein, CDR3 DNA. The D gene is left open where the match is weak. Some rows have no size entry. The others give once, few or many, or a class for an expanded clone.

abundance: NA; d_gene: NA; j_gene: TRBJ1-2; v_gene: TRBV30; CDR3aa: CAWSGSYGYTF; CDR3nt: TGTGCCTGGAGTGGCAGCTATGGCTACACCTTC
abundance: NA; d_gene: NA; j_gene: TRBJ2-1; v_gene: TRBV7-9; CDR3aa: CASSLANAEGEHNEQFF; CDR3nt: TGTGCCAGCAGCTTAGCGAACGCAGAAGGGGAACACAATGAGCAGTTCTTC
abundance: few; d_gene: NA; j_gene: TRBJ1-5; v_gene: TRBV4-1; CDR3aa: CASSPDSTGNQPQHF; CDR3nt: TGCGCCAGCAGCCCCGACTCCACAGGGAATCAGCCCCAGCATTTT
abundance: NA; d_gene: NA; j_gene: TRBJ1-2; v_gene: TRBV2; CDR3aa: CASSGGNNYGYTF; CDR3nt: TGTGCCAGCAGCGGCGGGAATAACTATGGCTACACCTTC
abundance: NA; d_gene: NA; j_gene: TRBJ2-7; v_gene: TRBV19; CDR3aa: CASKGGVEQYF; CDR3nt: TGTGCCAGTAAAGGAGGGGTCGAGCAGTACTTC
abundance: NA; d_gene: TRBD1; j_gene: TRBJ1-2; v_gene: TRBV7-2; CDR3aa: CASSQRQGYHYGYTF; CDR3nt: TGTGCCAGCAGCCAACGACAGGGTTATCACTATGGCTACACCTTC
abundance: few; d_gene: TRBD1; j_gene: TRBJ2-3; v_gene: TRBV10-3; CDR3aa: CAINRDRDTDTQYF; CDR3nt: TGTGCCATCAATCGGGACAGGGACACAGATACGCAGTATTTT
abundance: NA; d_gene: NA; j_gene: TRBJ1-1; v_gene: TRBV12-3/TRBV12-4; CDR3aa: CASSLGGAEAFF; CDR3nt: TGTGCCAGCAGTTTGGGGGGGGCTGAAGCTTTCTTT
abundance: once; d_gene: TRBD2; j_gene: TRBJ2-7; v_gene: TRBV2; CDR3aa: CASLSGSSYEQYF; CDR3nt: TGTGCCAGCTTGAGCGGGAGCTCCTACGAGCAGTACTTC
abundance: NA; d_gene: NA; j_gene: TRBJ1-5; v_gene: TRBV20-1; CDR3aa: CSASRGNQPQHF; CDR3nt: TGCAGTGCTAGTAGGGGAAATCAGCCCCAGCATTTT
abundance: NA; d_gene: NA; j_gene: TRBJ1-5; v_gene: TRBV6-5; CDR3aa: CASSRQGGGPQHF; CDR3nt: TGTGCCAGCAGTCGGCAGGGCGGTGGACCCCAGCATTTT
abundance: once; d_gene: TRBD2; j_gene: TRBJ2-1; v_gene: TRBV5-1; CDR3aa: CASSTGTSGRDGEQFF; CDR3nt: TGCGCCAGCAGCACCGGGACTAGCGGGAGGGATGGTGAGCAGTTCTTC
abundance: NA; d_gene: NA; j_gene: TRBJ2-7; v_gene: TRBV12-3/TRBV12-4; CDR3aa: CASSPPSTYEQYF; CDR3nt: TGTGCCAGCAGTCCCCCCAGTACCTACGAGCAGTACTTC
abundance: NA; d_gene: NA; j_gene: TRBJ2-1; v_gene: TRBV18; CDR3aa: CASSQSQDSSYNEQFF; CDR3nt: TGTGCCAGCTCTCAATCACAGGACAGCTCCTACAATGAGCAGTTCTTC
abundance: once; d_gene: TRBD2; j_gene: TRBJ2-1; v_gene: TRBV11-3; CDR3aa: CASSVLAGEQFF; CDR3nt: TGTGCCAGCAGCGTACTAGCGGGTGAGCAGTTCTTC
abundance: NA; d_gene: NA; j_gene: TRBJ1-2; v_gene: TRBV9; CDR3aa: CASSVVGSYTF; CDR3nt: TGTGCCAGCAGCGTAGTCGGGAGCTACACCTTC
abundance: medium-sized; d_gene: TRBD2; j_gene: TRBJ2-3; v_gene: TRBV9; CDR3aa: CASSVVSSGTTDTQYF; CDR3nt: TGTGCCAGCAGCGTAGTGTCTAGCGGGACCACAGATACGCAGTATTTT
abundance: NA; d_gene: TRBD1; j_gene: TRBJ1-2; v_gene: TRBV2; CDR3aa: CASSEGQGHGYTF; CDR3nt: TGTGCCAGCAGTGAAGGACAGGGGCATGGCTACACCTTC
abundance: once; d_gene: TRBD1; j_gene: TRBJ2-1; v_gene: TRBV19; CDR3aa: CASSKDRFFYNEQFF; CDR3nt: TGTGCCAGTAGCAAGGACAGGTTTTTCTACAATGAGCAGTTCTTC
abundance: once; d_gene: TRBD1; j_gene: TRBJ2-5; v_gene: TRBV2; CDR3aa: CASGPTGGRETQYF; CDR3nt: TGTGCCAGCGGACCCACAGGGGGCAGGGAGACCCAGTACTTC
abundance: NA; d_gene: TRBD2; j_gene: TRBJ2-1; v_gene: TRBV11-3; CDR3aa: CASGLAGVSNEQFF; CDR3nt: TGTGCCAGCGGACTAGCGGGAGTCAGTAATGAGCAGTTCTTC
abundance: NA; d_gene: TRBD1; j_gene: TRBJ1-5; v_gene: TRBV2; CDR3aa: CASRGRAGGLSNQPQHF; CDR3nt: TGTGCCAGTCGGGGCCGAGCAGGGGGCCTGAGCAATCAGCCCCAGCATTTT
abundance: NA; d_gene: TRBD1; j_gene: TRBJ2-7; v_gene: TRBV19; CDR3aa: CASTPGQGVYEQYF; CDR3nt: TGTGCCAGTACCCCGGGACAGGGGGTCTACGAGCAGTACTTC
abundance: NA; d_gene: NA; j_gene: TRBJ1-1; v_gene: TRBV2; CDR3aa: CASTNYLENTEAFF; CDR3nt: TGTGCCAGCACTAATTATCTCGAGAACACTGAAGCTTTCTTT
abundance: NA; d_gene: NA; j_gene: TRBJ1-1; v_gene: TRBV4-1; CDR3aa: CASSLRQSNSEAFF; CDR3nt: TGCGCCAGCAGCCTCAGACAGTCTAATTCTGAAGCTTTCTTT
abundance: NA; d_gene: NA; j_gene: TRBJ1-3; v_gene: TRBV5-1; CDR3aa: CASTQGSSGNTIYF; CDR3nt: TGCGCCAGCACGCAAGGGAGCTCTGGAAACACCATATATTTT
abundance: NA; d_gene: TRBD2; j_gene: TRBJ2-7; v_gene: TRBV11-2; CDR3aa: CASTPTLGLAGTGDEQYF; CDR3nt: TGTGCCAGCACCCCAACTCTCGGGCTAGCGGGAACCGGCGACGAGCAGTACTTC
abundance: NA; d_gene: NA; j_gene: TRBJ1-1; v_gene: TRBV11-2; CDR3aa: CASSLDHDRIEAFF; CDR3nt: TGTGCCAGCAGCTTAGATCATGACAGGATCGAAGCTTTCTTT
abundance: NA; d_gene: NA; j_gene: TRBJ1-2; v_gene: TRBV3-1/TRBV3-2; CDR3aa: CASTPSALRSAVGGYTF; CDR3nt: TGTGCCAGCACCCCGAGCGCCCTCAGATCAGCAGTCGGGGGCTACACCTTC
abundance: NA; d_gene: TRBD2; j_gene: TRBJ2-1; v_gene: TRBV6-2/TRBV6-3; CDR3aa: CASSPTSGSGYNEQFF; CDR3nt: TGTGCCAGCAGCCCTACTAGCGGGAGTGGATACAATGAGCAGTTCTTC
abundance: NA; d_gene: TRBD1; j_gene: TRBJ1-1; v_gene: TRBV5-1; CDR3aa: CASSLTGEGTEAFF; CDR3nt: TGCGCCAGCAGCTTGACAGGGGAAGGGACTGAAGCTTTCTTT
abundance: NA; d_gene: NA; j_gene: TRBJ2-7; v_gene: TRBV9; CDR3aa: CASSTSSDSYEQYF; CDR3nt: TGTGCCAGCAGCACCTCTAGCGATTCCTACGAGCAGTACTTC
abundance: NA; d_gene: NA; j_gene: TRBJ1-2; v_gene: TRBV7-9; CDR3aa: CASSFWGQGGSNFYGYTF; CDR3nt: TGTGCCAGCAGCTTCTGGGGGCAGGGTGGGTCCAATTTCTATGGCTACACCTTC
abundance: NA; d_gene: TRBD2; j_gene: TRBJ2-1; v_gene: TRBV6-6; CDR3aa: CASSRTSGSSYNEQFF; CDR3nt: TGTGCCAGCAGTCGGACTAGCGGGAGCTCCTACAATGAGCAGTTCTTC
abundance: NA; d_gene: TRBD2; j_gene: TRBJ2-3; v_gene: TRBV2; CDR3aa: CASSDLAGSLWASTDTQYF; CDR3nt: TGTGCCAGCAGTGACCTAGCGGGATCCCTTTGGGCTAGCACAGATACGCAGTATTTT
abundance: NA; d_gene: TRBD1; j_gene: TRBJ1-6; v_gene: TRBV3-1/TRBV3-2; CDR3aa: CASSFSTDRGLSPLHF; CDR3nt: TGTGCCAGCAGCTTTTCCACAGACAGGGGGCTTTCACCCCTCCACTTT
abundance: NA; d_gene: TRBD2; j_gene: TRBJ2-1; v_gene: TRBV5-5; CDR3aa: CASSLRDYTYNEQFF; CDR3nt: TGTGCCAGCAGCTTGAGGGACTATACCTACAATGAGCAGTTCTTC
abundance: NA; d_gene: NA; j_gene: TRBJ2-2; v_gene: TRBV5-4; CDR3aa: CASSLTTSNTGELFF; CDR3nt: TGTGCCAGCAGCCTCACGACTTCGAACACCGGGGAGCTGTTTTTT
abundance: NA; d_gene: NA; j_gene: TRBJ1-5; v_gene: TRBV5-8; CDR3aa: CASSFSGGAGQPQHF; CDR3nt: TGTGCCAGCAGCTTTTCTGGGGGCGCGGGTCAGCCCCAGCATTTT
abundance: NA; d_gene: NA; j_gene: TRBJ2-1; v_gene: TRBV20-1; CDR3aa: CSASRGGEQFF; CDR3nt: TGCAGTGCTAGCAGAGGGGGTGAGCAGTTCTTC
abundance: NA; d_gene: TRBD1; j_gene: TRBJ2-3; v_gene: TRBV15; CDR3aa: CATSGPRDSSTDTQYF; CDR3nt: TGTGCCACCAGCGGCCCCCGGGACAGCAGCACAGATACGCAGTATTTT
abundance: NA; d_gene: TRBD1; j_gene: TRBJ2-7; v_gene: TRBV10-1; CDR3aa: CASSDRDRAYEQYF; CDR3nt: TGCGCCAGCAGTGACAGGGACAGAGCCTACGAGCAGTACTTC
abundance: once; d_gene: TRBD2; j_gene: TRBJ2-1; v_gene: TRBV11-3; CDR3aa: CASSLRLAGNNEQFF; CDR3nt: TGTGCCAGCAGCTTGAGGCTAGCGGGAAACAATGAGCAGTTCTTC
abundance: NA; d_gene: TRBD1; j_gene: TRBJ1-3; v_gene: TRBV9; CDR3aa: CASSARTGGGNTIYF; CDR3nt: TGTGCCAGCAGCGCCCGGACAGGGGGAGGAAACACCATATATTTT
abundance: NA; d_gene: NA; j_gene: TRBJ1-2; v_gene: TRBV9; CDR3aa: CASSVDGGGGYTF; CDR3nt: TGTGCCAGCAGCGTAGACGGGGGAGGTGGCTACACCTTC
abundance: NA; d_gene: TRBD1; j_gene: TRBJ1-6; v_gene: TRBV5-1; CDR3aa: CASRQGSSNSPLHF; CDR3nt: TGCGCCAGCCGACAGGGATCCAGTAATTCACCCCTCCACTTT
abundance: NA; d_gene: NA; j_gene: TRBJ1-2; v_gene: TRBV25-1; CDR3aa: CASSPTANYGYTF; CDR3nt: TGTGCCAGCAGTCCGACAGCTAACTATGGCTACACCTTC